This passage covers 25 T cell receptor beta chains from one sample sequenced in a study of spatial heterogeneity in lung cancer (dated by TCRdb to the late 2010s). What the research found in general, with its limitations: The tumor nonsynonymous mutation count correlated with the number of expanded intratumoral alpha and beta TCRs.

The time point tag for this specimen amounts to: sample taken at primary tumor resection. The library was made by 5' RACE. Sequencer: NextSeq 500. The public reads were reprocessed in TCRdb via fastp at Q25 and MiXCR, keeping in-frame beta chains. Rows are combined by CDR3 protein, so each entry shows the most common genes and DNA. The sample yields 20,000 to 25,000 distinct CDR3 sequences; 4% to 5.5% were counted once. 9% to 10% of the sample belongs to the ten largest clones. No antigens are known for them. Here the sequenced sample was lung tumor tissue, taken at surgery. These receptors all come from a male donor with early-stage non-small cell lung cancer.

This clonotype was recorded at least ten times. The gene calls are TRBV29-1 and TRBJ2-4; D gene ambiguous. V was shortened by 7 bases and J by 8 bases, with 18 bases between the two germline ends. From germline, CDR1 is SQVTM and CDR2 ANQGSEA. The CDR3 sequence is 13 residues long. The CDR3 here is CSADSTNGDIQYF. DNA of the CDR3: TGCAGCGCCGATTCCACGAATGGGGACATTCAGTACTTC.

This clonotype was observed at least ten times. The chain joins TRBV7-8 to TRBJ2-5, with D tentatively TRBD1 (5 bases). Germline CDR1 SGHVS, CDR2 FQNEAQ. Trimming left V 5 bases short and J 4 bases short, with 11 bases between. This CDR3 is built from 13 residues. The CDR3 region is CASSHGARETQYF. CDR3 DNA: TGTGCCAGCAGCCATGGGGCTAGAGAGACCCAGTACTTC. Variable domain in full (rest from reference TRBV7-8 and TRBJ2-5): GAGVSQSPRYKVAKRGQDVALRCDPISGHVSLFWYQQALGQGPEFLTYFQNEAQLDKSGLPSDRFFAERPEGSVSTLKIQRTQQEDSAVYLCASSHGARETQYFGPGTRLLVL.

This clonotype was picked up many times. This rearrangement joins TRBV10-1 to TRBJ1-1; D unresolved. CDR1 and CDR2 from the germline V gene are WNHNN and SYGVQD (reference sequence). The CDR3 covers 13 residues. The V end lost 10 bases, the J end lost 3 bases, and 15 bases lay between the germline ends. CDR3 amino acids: CATPDSEHTEAFF. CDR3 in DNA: TGCGCCACTCCGGACTCCGAACACACTGAAGCTTTCTTT.

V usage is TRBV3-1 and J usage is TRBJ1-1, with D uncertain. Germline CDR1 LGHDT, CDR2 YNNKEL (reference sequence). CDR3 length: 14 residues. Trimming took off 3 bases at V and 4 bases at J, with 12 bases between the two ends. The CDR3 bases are TGTGCCAGCAGCCAGGGGAAGGGAAGCACTGAAGCTTTCTTT. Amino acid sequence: CASSQGKGSTEAFF.

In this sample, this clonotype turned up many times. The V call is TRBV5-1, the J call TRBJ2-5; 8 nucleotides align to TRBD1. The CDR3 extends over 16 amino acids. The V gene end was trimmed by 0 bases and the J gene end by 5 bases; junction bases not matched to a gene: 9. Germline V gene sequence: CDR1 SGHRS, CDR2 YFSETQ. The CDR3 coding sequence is TGCGCCAGCAGCTTGGGGGCCCAGACAGGGGATGAGACCCAGTACTTC. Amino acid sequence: CASSLGAQTGDETQYF.

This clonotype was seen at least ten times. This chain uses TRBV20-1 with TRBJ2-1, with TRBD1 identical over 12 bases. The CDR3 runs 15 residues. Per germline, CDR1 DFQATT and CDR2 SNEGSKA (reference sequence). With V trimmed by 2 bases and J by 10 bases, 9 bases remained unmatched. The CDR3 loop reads CSARHPGQGAREQFF. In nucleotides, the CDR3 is TGCAGTGCTAGACATCCGGGACAGGGGGCGCGGGAGCAGTTCTTC.

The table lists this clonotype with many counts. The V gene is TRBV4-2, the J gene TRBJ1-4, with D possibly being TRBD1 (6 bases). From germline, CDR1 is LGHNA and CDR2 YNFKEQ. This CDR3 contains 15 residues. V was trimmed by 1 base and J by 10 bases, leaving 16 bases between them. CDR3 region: CASSQGYREVVKLFF. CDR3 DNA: TGTGCCAGCAGCCAAGGGTACAGGGAGGTCGTAAAACTGTTTTTT.

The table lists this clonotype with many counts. In DNA form, the CDR3 reads TGTGCCAGCAGTTTGGGGGGAGATCAGCCCCAGCATTTT. Translated: CASSLGGDQPQHF. This chain uses TRBV12-3 or TRBV12-4 with TRBJ1-5, with D possibly being TRBD1 (5 bases). Trimming removed 3 bases at V and 5 bases at J, with 8 bases between. The CDR3 consists of 13 residues.

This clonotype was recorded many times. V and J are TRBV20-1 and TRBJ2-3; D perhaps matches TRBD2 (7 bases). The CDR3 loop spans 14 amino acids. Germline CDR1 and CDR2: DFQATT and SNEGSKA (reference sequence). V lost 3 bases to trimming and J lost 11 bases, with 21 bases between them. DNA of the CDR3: TGCAGTGCTAGGCTAGCGGAGGGGGACTCGATGCAGTATTTT. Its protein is CSARLAEGDSMQYF.

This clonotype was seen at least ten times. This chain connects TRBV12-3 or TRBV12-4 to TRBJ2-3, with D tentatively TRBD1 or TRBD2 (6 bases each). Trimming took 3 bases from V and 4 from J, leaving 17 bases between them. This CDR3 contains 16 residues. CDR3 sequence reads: CASSFTSGAGADTQYF. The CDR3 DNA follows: TGTGCCAGCAGTTTTACTTCGGGGGCAGGCGCAGATACGCAGTATTTT.

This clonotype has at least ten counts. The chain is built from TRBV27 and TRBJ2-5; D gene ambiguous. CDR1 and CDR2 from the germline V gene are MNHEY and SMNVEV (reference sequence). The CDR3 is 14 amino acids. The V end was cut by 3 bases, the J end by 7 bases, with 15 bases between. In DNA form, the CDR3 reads TGTGCCAGCAGTTTTCCTAGAAAGGGCGGGACCCAGTACTTC. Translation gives CASSFPRKGGTQYF.

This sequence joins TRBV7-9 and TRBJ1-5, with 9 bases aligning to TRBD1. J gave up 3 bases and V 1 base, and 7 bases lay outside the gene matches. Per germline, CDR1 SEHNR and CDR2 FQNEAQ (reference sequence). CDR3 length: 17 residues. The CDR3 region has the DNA TGTGCCAGCAGCTTAGGGACAGGGGATGCGTCCAATCAGCCCCAGCATTTT. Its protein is CASSLGTGDASNQPQHF.

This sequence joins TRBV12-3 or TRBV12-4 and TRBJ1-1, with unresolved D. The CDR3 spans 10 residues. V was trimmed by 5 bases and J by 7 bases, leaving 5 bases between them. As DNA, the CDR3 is TGTGCCAGCAGTACCGATGAAGCTTTCTTT. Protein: CASSTDEAFF.

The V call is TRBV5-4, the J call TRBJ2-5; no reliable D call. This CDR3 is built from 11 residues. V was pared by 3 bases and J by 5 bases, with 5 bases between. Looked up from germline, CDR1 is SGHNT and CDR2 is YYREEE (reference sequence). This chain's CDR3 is CASSSPETQYF. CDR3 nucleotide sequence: TGTGCCAGCAGCTCTCCTGAGACCCAGTACTTC.

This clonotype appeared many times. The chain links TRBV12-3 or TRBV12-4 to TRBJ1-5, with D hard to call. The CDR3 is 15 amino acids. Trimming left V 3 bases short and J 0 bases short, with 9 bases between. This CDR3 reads CASSFLAHSNQPQHF. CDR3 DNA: TGTGCCAGCAGTTTTCTCGCACATAGCAATCAGCCCCAGCATTTT.

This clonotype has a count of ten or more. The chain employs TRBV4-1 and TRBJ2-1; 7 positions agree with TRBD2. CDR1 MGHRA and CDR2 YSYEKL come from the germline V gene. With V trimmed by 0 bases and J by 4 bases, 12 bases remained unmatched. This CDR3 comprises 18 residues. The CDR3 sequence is CASSQDPAMGGGYNEQFF. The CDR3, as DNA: TGCGCCAGCAGCCAAGACCCTGCAATGGGGGGGGGTTACAATGAGCAGTTCTTC.

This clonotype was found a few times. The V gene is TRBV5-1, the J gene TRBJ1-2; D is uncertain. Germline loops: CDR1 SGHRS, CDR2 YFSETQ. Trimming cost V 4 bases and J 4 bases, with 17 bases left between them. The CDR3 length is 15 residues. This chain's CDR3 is CASSPGRGTSYGYTF. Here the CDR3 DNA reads TGCGCCAGCAGCCCCGGTCGGGGAACTAGCTATGGCTACACCTTC.

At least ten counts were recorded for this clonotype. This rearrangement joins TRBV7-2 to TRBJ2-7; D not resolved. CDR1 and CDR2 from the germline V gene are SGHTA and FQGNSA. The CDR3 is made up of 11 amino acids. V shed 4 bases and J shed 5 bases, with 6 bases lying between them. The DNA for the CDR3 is TGTGCCAGCAGCTCCTACCACGAGCAGTACTTC. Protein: CASSSYHEQYF. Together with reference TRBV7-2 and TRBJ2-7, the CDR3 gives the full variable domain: GAGVSQSPSNKVTEKGKDVELRCDPISGHTALYWYRQSLGQGLEFLIYFQGNSAPDKSGLPSDRFSAERTGGSVSTLTIQRTQQEDSAVYLCASSSYHEQYFGPGTRLTVT.

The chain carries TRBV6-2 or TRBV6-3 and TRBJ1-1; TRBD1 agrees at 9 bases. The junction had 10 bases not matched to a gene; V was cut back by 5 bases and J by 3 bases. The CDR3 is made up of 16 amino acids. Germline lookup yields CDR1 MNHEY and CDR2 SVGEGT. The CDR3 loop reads CASSHQFRTGDTEAFF. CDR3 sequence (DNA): TGTGCCAGCAGTCACCAATTCAGGACAGGGGACACTGAAGCTTTCTTT.

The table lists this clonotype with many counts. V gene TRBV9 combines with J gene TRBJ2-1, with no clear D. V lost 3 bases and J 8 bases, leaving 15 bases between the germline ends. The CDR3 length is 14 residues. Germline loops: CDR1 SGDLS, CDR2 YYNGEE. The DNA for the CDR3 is TGTGCCAGCAGCGCTCCCCTCGTGAGCCATGAGCAGTTCTTC. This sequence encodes CASSAPLVSHEQFF.

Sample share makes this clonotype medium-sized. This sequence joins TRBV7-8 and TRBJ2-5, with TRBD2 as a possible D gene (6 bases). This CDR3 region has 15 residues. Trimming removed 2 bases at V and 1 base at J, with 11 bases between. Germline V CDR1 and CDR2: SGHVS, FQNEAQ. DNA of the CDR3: TGTGCCAGCAGCTTATTTGGGGAGGTCCAAGAGACCCAGTACTTC. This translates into CASSLFGEVQETQYF.

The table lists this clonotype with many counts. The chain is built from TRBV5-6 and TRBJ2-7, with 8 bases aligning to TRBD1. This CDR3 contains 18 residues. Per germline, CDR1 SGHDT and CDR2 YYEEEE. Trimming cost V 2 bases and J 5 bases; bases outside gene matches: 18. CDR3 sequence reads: CASSLRTGHNLKTNEQYF. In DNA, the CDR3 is TGTGCCAGCAGCTTAAGGACAGGGCACAACTTGAAAACGAACGAGCAGTACTTC.

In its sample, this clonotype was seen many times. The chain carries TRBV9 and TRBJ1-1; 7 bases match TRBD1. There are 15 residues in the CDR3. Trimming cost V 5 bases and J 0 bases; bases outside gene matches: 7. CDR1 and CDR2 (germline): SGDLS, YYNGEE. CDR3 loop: CASSARGDMNTEAFF. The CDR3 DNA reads TGTGCCAGCAGTGCCAGGGGGGATATGAACACTGAAGCTTTCTTT. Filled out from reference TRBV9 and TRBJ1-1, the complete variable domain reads DSGVTQTPKHLITATGQRVTLRCSPRSGDLSVYWYQQSLDQGLQFLIQYYNGEERAKGNILERFSAQQFPDLHSELNLSSLELGDSALYFCASSARGDMNTEAFFGQGTRLTVV.

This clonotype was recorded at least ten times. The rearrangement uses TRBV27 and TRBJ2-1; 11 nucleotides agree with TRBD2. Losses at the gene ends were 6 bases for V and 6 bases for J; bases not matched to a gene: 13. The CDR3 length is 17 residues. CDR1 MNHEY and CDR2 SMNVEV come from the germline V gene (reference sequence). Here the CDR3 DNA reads TGTGCCAGCAGCAAATCCACTTTAGCGGGAGGGCCCAATGAGCAGTTCTTC. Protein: CASSKSTLAGGPNEQFF.

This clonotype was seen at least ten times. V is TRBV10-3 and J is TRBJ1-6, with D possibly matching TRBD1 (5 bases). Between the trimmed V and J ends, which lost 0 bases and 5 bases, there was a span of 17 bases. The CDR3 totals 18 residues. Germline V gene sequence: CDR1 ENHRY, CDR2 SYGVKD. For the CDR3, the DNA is TGTGCCATCAGTGAGTCAGAGGGACGGAGCACTGATAATTCACCCCTCCACTTT. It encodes CAISESEGRSTDNSPLHF.